This record covers a single TCR beta chain. What it binds is not known. V lost 3 bases and J 6 bases, leaving 12 bases between the germline ends. Per the germline V gene, CDR1 is MNHEY and CDR2 is SMNVEV (reference sequence). The CDR3 covers 13 residues. The sample belongs to a study of cytomegalovirus exposure and HLA in healthy donors. Regarding the study as a whole: Most likely, a cluster of highly shared sequence variants arose as a sequencing artifact.

Primers: 60 Vbeta forward and 13 Jbeta reverse. Profiling relied on immunoSEQ multiplex PCR, and the TCRdb table lists in-frame clones only, not all of them. This repertoire shows over 120,000 clones, nearly 10% found once; its top ten account for 1.5% to 2%. The source is a man aged 50 or older in good health and CMV-seronegative. The V gene is TRBV27, the J gene TRBJ2-7; D possibly corresponds to TRBD2 (5 bases). Sequencing used PBMCs. This CDR3 is CASSLWDRGEQYF. In DNA form, the CDR3 reads TGTGCCAGCAGTTTGTGGGATCGGGGCGAGCAGTACTTC.